Listed below are T cell receptor beta chains from one sample, sequenced in a study of T cell changes during pregnancy in multiple sclerosis. Assay used: immunoSEQ multiplex PCR; TCRdb lists only in-frame clones, some missing. This table holds about 60,000 clones, 90% found once. The sample was peripheral blood, taken in the second trimester of pregnancy. These receptors were collected from a female donor in good health, enrolled as a control in a pregnancy study. The CDR3 runs from the conserved cysteine through the conserved F or W. The order of the fields is clone size, D gene, V gene, J gene, CDR3 protein, CDR3 DNA. A D gene is named only where the DNA matches it firmly. Clone size is stated in some rows and not others, as once, few, many or a class when expanded.

abundance: -; d_gene: -; v_gene: TRBV4-1; j_gene: TRBJ2-5; CDR3aa: CASSQAEGETQYF; CDR3nt: TGCGCCAGCAGCCAAGCCGAGGGTGAGACCCAGTACTTC
abundance: -; d_gene: TRBD2; v_gene: TRBV27; j_gene: TRBJ2-5; CDR3aa: CASSLFGTSGGNQETQYF; CDR3nt: TGTGCCAGCAGTTTATTCGGGACTAGCGGGGGCAATCAAGAGACCCAGTACTTC
abundance: -; d_gene: -; v_gene: TRBV29-1; j_gene: TRBJ2-2; CDR3aa: CSGGENTGELFF; CDR3nt: TGCAGCGGGGGGGAGAACACCGGGGAGCTGTTTTTT
abundance: -; d_gene: TRBD1; v_gene: TRBV10-3; j_gene: TRBJ1-1; CDR3aa: CAISESNRDRDTEAFF; CDR3nt: TGTGCCATCAGTGAGTCAAACCGGGACAGGGACACTGAAGCTTTCTTT
abundance: -; d_gene: TRBD1; v_gene: TRBV27; j_gene: TRBJ2-7; CDR3aa: CASRADTGANYEQYF; CDR3nt: TGTGCCAGCAGGGCAGATACAGGGGCCAACTACGAGCAGTACTTC
abundance: -; d_gene: TRBD2; v_gene: TRBV28; j_gene: TRBJ2-7; CDR3aa: CASSFASGIGEQYF; CDR3nt: TGTGCCAGCAGTTTTGCTAGCGGGATAGGCGAGCAGTACTTC
abundance: -; d_gene: TRBD2; v_gene: TRBV7-3; j_gene: TRBJ2-7; CDR3aa: CASSQTSGGRYEQYF; CDR3nt: TGTGCCAGCAGCCAGACTAGCGGGGGGCGTTACGAGCAGTACTTC
abundance: -; d_gene: -; v_gene: TRBV5-1; j_gene: TRBJ1-1; CDR3aa: CASSFGTVNTEAFF; CDR3nt: TGCGCCAGCAGCTTCGGTACGGTGAACACTGAAGCTTTCTTT
abundance: -; d_gene: TRBD2; v_gene: TRBV5-4; j_gene: TRBJ2-5; CDR3aa: CASTPGGAGQETQYF; CDR3nt: TGTGCCAGCACCCCCGGGGGGGCGGGGCAAGAGACCCAGTACTTC
abundance: -; d_gene: TRBD1; v_gene: TRBV5-6; j_gene: TRBJ2-7; CDR3aa: CASSPGQVLRNEQYF; CDR3nt: TGTGCCAGCAGCCCCGGACAGGTTTTGAGAAACGAGCAGTACTTC
abundance: once; d_gene: -; v_gene: TRBV18; j_gene: TRBJ2-2; CDR3aa: CASRTGQNTGELFF; CDR3nt: TGTGCCAGCCGAACCGGACAGAACACCGGGGAGCTGTTTTTT
abundance: -; d_gene: TRBD1; v_gene: TRBV19; j_gene: TRBJ1-4; CDR3aa: CASSIRQGHEKLFF; CDR3nt: TGTGCCAGTAGTATAAGACAGGGCCATGAAAAACTGTTTTTT
abundance: -; d_gene: TRBD1; v_gene: TRBV28; j_gene: TRBJ1-5; CDR3aa: CASSSEGARWTGQPQHF; CDR3nt: TGTGCCAGCAGTTCGGAGGGGGCCCGTTGGACAGGTCAGCCCCAGCATTTT
abundance: once; d_gene: TRBD1; v_gene: TRBV10-3; j_gene: TRBJ1-5; CDR3aa: CATAGQGQGNQPQHF; CDR3nt: TGTGCCACCGCGGGACAGGGACAAGGCAATCAGCCCCAGCATTTT
abundance: -; d_gene: TRBD2; v_gene: TRBV13; j_gene: TRBJ2-5; CDR3aa: CASSSAGEETQYF; CDR3nt: TGTGCCAGCAGCTCAGCGGGAGAAGAGACCCAGTACTTC
abundance: -; d_gene: -; v_gene: TRBV7-9; j_gene: TRBJ2-7; CDR3aa: CASSLEDTRYEQYF; CDR3nt: TGTGCCAGCAGCTTAGAAGACACAAGATACGAGCAGTACTTC
abundance: -; d_gene: -; v_gene: TRBV5-4; j_gene: TRBJ1-2; CDR3aa: CASSLNSIGAWGGGYTF; CDR3nt: TGTGCCAGCAGCTTGAACTCGATCGGGGCCTGGGGAGGAGGCTACACCTTC
abundance: -; d_gene: -; v_gene: TRBV6-1; j_gene: TRBJ1-3; CDR3aa: CASAGQSGNTIYF; CDR3nt: TGTGCCAGCGCCGGACAGTCTGGAAACACCATATATTTT
abundance: -; d_gene: TRBD1; v_gene: TRBV7-9; j_gene: TRBJ1-2; CDR3aa: CASSKWTGLNYGYTF; CDR3nt: TGTGCCAGCAGCAAATGGACAGGCCTAAACTATGGCTACACCTTC
abundance: -; d_gene: TRBD1; v_gene: TRBV5-1; j_gene: TRBJ2-7; CDR3aa: CAPDRGDSYEQYF; CDR3nt: TGCGCCCCGGACAGGGGGGATTCCTACGAGCAGTACTTC
abundance: -; d_gene: TRBD1; v_gene: TRBV27; j_gene: TRBJ1-5; CDR3aa: CASSISGGRGQPQHF; CDR3nt: TGTGCCAGCAGTATCTCAGGGGGTAGGGGTCAGCCCCAGCATTTT
abundance: -; d_gene: -; v_gene: TRBV11-3; j_gene: TRBJ2-2; CDR3aa: CASSLVGSGLAGELFF; CDR3nt: TGTGCCAGCAGCTTAGTAGGCTCAGGGTTGGCCGGGGAGCTGTTTTTT
abundance: -; d_gene: TRBD2; v_gene: TRBV6-4; j_gene: TRBJ2-1; CDR3aa: CASSQTSEKHEQFF; CDR3nt: TGTGCCAGCAGTCAGACTAGCGAGAAACATGAGCAGTTCTTC
abundance: -; d_gene: -; v_gene: TRBV20-1; j_gene: TRBJ1-5; CDR3aa: CSARADDPQHF; CDR3nt: TGCAGTGCCAGGGCGGACGATCCCCAGCATTTT
abundance: -; d_gene: -; v_gene: TRBV6-1; j_gene: TRBJ1-3; CDR3aa: CASREGPTSGNTIYF; CDR3nt: TGTGCCAGCAGAGAAGGGCCAACCTCTGGAAACACCATATATTTT
abundance: -; d_gene: TRBD1; v_gene: TRBV11-2; j_gene: TRBJ2-1; CDR3aa: CASSLGWRGRQGSDEQFF; CDR3nt: TGTGCCAGCAGCTTAGGCTGGAGAGGTCGACAGGGGTCGGATGAGCAGTTCTTC
abundance: once; d_gene: TRBD2; v_gene: TRBV30; j_gene: TRBJ2-5; CDR3aa: CAWSRGGEETQYF; CDR3nt: TGTGCCTGGAGTCGGGGGGGGGAGGAGACCCAGTACTTC
abundance: -; d_gene: -; v_gene: TRBV7-6; j_gene: TRBJ2-5; CDR3aa: CASSLPSEETQYF; CDR3nt: TGTGCCAGCAGCTTACCGAGTGAGGAGACCCAGTACTTC
abundance: -; d_gene: -; v_gene: TRBV6-1; j_gene: TRBJ2-3; CDR3aa: CASTQTSSLTDTQYF; CDR3nt: TGTGCCAGCACCCAAACTTCCTCCCTGACAGATACGCAGTATTTT
abundance: -; d_gene: TRBD1; v_gene: TRBV14; j_gene: TRBJ2-7; CDR3aa: CASSRTGGYEQYF; CDR3nt: TGTGCCAGCAGCCGGACAGGGGGCTACGAGCAGTACTTC
abundance: -; d_gene: TRBD1; v_gene: TRBV11-2; j_gene: TRBJ1-4; CDR3aa: CASRRGAGGGPGANEKLFF; CDR3nt: TGTGCCAGCAGGAGAGGCGCAGGGGGCGGGCCGGGGGCTAATGAAAAACTGTTTTTT
abundance: -; d_gene: TRBD1; v_gene: TRBV4-1; j_gene: TRBJ2-7; CDR3aa: CASSRGDSQAYEQYF; CDR3nt: TGCGCCAGCAGCCGAGGGGACAGCCAGGCCTACGAGCAGTACTTC
abundance: -; d_gene: -; v_gene: TRBV5-1; j_gene: TRBJ1-1; CDR3aa: CASSVRLMNTEAFF; CDR3nt: TGCGCCAGCAGCGTCAGGCTGATGAACACTGAAGCTTTCTTT
abundance: -; d_gene: TRBD1; v_gene: TRBV6-9; j_gene: TRBJ2-7; CDR3aa: CASTIRQGNYEQYF; CDR3nt: TGTGCCAGCACGATAAGACAGGGAAACTACGAGCAGTACTTC
abundance: -; d_gene: TRBD1; v_gene: TRBV6-1; j_gene: TRBJ2-7; CDR3aa: CASNRDRVDYEQYF; CDR3nt: TGTGCCAGCAACAGGGACAGGGTTGACTACGAGCAGTACTTC
abundance: -; d_gene: TRBD2; v_gene: TRBV28; j_gene: TRBJ2-1; CDR3aa: CASSLGTSINEQFF; CDR3nt: TGTGCCAGCAGTTTAGGGACTAGCATCAATGAGCAGTTCTTC
abundance: few; d_gene: -; v_gene: TRBV21-1; j_gene: TRBJ1-2; CDR3aa: CASKRQENYGYTF; CDR3nt: TGTGCCAGCAAGAGACAGGAGAACTATGGCTACACCTTC
abundance: -; d_gene: TRBD1; v_gene: TRBV10-2; j_gene: TRBJ1-5; CDR3aa: CASSESETGSQPQHF; CDR3nt: TGCGCCAGCAGTGAGTCCGAGACAGGGTCTCAGCCCCAGCATTTT
abundance: -; d_gene: -; v_gene: TRBV18; j_gene: TRBJ1-1; CDR3aa: CASSPPSRLRGSEAFF; CDR3nt: TGTGCCAGCTCACCACCGAGTCGGCTACGAGGTTCTGAAGCTTTCTTT
abundance: -; d_gene: -; v_gene: TRBV7-8; j_gene: TRBJ1-4; CDR3aa: CASSLSGVEKLFF; CDR3nt: TGTGCCAGCAGCCTTTCGGGTGTTGAAAAACTGTTTTTT
abundance: -; d_gene: TRBD1; v_gene: TRBV7-9; j_gene: TRBJ1-2; CDR3aa: CASTGTGDYGYTF; CDR3nt: TGTGCCAGCACAGGGACAGGGGACTATGGCTACACCTTC
abundance: -; d_gene: -; v_gene: TRBV14; j_gene: TRBJ2-5; CDR3aa: CASSQDVVSETQYF; CDR3nt: TGTGCCAGCAGCCAAGATGTAGTTTCGGAGACCCAGTACTTC
abundance: -; d_gene: TRBD1; v_gene: TRBV5-1; j_gene: TRBJ1-4; CDR3aa: CASSSTGQGRLEKLFF; CDR3nt: TGCGCCAGCAGCTCCACGGGACAGGGGCGGTTGGAAAAACTGTTTTTT
abundance: -; d_gene: -; v_gene: TRBV7-9; j_gene: TRBJ1-1; CDR3aa: CASSLAPRNTEAFF; CDR3nt: TGTGCCAGCAGCTTAGCTCCGAGGAACACTGAAGCTTTCTTT
abundance: -; d_gene: -; v_gene: TRBV7-9; j_gene: TRBJ2-3; CDR3aa: CASDRGDTQYF; CDR3nt: TGTGCCAGCGATCGAGGAGATACGCAGTATTTT
abundance: -; d_gene: -; v_gene: TRBV19; j_gene: TRBJ1-6; CDR3aa: CASSIMQYNSPLHF; CDR3nt: TGTGCCAGTAGTATAATGCAGTATAATTCACCCCTCCACTTT
abundance: -; d_gene: -; v_gene: TRBV2; j_gene: TRBJ1-2; CDR3aa: CASTLTGTFDGYTF; CDR3nt: TGTGCCAGCACTTTGACAGGAACCTTCGATGGCTACACCTTC
abundance: -; d_gene: TRBD2; v_gene: TRBV7-9; j_gene: TRBJ2-1; CDR3aa: CASSQPLAGGVNEQFF; CDR3nt: TGTGCCAGCAGCCAACCGCTAGCGGGGGGTGTAAATGAGCAGTTCTTC
abundance: -; d_gene: TRBD1; v_gene: TRBV13; j_gene: TRBJ2-7; CDR3aa: CASSQPGQGQYEQYF; CDR3nt: TGTGCCAGCAGCCAACCGGGACAGGGGCAGTACGAGCAGTACTTC
abundance: once; d_gene: TRBD1; v_gene: TRBV5-6; j_gene: TRBJ1-2; CDR3aa: CASSSPGQVPSNYGYTF; CDR3nt: TGTGCCAGCAGCTCCCCCGGACAGGTACCGTCTAACTATGGCTACACCTTC